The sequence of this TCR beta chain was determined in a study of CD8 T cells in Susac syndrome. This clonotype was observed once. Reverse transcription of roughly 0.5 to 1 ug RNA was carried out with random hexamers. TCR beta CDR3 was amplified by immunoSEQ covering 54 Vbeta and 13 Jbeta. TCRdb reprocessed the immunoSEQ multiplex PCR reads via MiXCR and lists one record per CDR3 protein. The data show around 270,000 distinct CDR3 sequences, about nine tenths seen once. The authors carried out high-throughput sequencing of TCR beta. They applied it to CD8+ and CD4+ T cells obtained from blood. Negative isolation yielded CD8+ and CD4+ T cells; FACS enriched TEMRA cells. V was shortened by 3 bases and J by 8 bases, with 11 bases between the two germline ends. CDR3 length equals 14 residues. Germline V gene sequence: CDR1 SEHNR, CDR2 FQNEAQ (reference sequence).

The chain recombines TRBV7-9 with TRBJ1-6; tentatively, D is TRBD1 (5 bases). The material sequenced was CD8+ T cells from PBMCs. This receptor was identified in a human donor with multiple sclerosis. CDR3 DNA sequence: TGTGCCAGCAGCTTGGAGGGGCGATATTCACCCCTCCACTTT. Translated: CASSLEGRYSPLHF.